The 27 T cell receptor beta chains reported below all come from one sample, sequenced in a study of siplizumab effects on memory and regulatory T cells. Measured with immunoSEQ multiplex PCR; TCRdb has only the in-frame clones, and not every one. Found here are about 100,000 clones, roughly 90% of them singletons; the top ten hold 0.9% to 1.4%. The sample taken for sequencing was CD4+ T cells sorted from blood. These TCRs come from a human donor in good health.

Comments on this clone: No DNA is shown, since the ends of the CDR3 on it are uncertain; the CDR3 is the one TCRdb lists. CDR3 residues: CASSTSTYREFF. The chain couples TRBV28 to TRBJ2-1. The CDR3 numbers 12 amino acids, ends counted. The germline CDR1 and CDR2 sequences are MDHEN and SYDVKM.

This clone was seen just once. CDR3 region: CASSYSSRTYEQYF. The CDR3 DNA follows: TGTGCCAGCAGTTACTCGTCCCGAACCTACGAGCAGTACTTC. The V gene is TRBV6-5, the J gene TRBJ2-7; no clear D gene. Germline V gene data show CDR1 as MNHEY and CDR2 as SVGAGI. The CDR3 length is 14 residues. The V end lost 0 bases, the J end lost 2 bases, and 8 bases lay between the germline ends.

V gene TRBV5-5 combines with J gene TRBJ2-3, with 7 bases lining up with TRBD1. V lost 1 base to trimming and J lost 6 bases; unmatched junction nucleotides: 5. CDR3 size: 14 residues. Germline V gene data show CDR1 as SGHKS and CDR2 as YYEKEE (reference sequence). This chain's CDR3 is CASSLYRGRDTQYF. CDR3 nucleotides: TGTGCCAGCAGCTTGTACAGGGGCCGGGATACGCAGTATTTT.

This rearrangement joins TRBV12-5 to TRBJ2-7; TRBD1 is a possible D gene (5 bases). The CDR3 is 13 amino acids. The germline V gene has CDR1 LGHNT and CDR2 FRNRAP. V was cut by 6 bases and J by 7 bases, with 16 bases left in between. The CDR3 DNA follows: TGTGCTAGTGGGCGAGAAGGGGCACGGGAGCAGTACTTC. The encoded protein is CASGREGAREQYF.

The V and J genes are TRBV18 and TRBJ2-7; perhaps TRBD1 as D (6 bases). V was clipped by 6 bases and J by 1 base, with 16 bases between them. Germline V gives CDR1 KGHSH, CDR2 LQKENI. The CDR3 contains 15 residues. The CDR3 DNA sequence: TGTGCCAGCTCCCCGAAAATAGGACAGTCCTACGAGCAGTACTTC. Translating it yields CASSPKIGQSYEQYF.

The rearrangement joins TRBV6-1 to TRBJ1-5; TRBD1 might be the D (6 bases). Per germline, CDR1 MNHNS and CDR2 SASEGT. Trimming cost V 5 bases and J 0 bases, with 11 bases left between them. The CDR3 is 15 residues long. CDR3 sequence (DNA): TGTGCCAGCAGTAATGACAGGAGTAGCAATCAGCCCCAGCATTTT. Translated, it gives CASSNDRSSNQPQHF.

This sequence joins TRBV28 and TRBJ2-7; D gene ambiguous. Deletions cut 1 base from V and 2 bases from J, with 9 bases between. The CDR3 consists of 14 residues. CDR1 MDHEN and CDR2 SYDVKM come from the germline V gene. CDR3 sequence (DNA): TGTGCCAGCAGTTTATTCAGGATCACCTACGAGCAGTACTTC. Amino acids: CASSLFRITYEQYF. Together with reference TRBV28 and TRBJ2-7, the CDR3 gives the full variable domain: DVKVTQSSRYLVKRTGEKVFLECVQDMDHENMFWYRQDPGLGLRLIYFSYDVKMKEKGDIPEGYSVSREKKERFSLILESASTNQTSMYLCASSLFRITYEQYFGPGTRLTVT.

The genes are TRBV6-5 and TRBJ2-3, with no clear D. The V and J ends lost 7 bases and 3 bases respectively, with 17 bases between them. This CDR3 spans 15 amino acids. Germline lookup yields CDR1 MNHEY and CDR2 SVGAGI. The CDR3 loop is CASIRTYAGTDTQYF. The CDR3 region has the DNA TGTGCCAGCATTCGCACCTACGCTGGAACAGATACGCAGTATTTT.

The chain is built from TRBV28 and TRBJ1-6; the match to TRBD1 covers 9 bases. J lost 6 bases, V lost 6 bases, and 9 bases had no gene match. In germline, CDR1 is MDHEN, CDR2 SYDVKM. This CDR3 contains 16 residues. The CDR3 sequence: CASRIPGQGRNSPLHF. CDR3 nucleotide sequence: TGTGCCAGCAGAATTCCGGGACAGGGTCGTAATTCACCCCTCCACTTT. Complete variable domain (other parts from reference TRBV28 and TRBJ1-6): DVKVTQSSRYLVKRTGEKVFLECVQDMDHENMFWYRQDPGLGLRLIYFSYDVKMKEKGDIPEGYSVSREKKERFSLILESASTNQTSMYLCASRIPGQGRNSPLHFGNGTRLTVT.

The genes are TRBV19 and TRBJ1-1; weak D call: TRBD1 (6 bases). The CDR3 covers 13 residues. CDR1 is LNHDA and CDR2 is SQIVND in the germline V gene (reference sequence). V lost 7 bases to trimming and J lost 7 bases, with 16 bases between them. The CDR3 spells CASNNRASDEAFF. The CDR3 coding sequence is TGTGCCAGTAATAACAGGGCCAGCGATGAAGCTTTCTTT.

This clone was counted once. V gene TRBV7-8 combines with J gene TRBJ1-5; weak D call: TRBD1 (6 bases). The V and J ends lost 5 bases and 5 bases respectively, with 19 bases between them. The germline gives CDR1 SGHVS, CDR2 FQNEAQ. The CDR3 has 16 amino acids. The CDR3: CASSSGQSLLDQPQHF. DNA of the CDR3: TGTGCCAGCAGCAGCGGACAGTCGCTCCTCGATCAGCCCCAGCATTTT.

The chain recombines TRBV11-2 with TRBJ2-6; D gene ambiguous. The CDR3 sequence is 15 residues long. V lost 4 bases and J lost 2, with 9 bases in between. Germline V gives CDR1 SGHAT, CDR2 FQNNGV. The DNA of the CDR3 is TGTGCCAGCAGCTCCCGTGGAGCTGGGGCCAACGTCCTGACTTTC. Translated, it gives CASSSRGAGANVLTF.

This clone was seen just once. The CDR3 DNA is TGTGCCAGCAGCTTAGCCGCCAGCTCCTACGAGCAGTACTTC. It translates to CASSLAASSYEQYF. The rearrangement links TRBV11-2 to TRBJ2-7; D is uncertain. Trimming stripped 1 base from V and 0 bases from J, with 7 bases between. CDR3 length: 14 amino acids. The germline V gene has CDR1 SGHAT and CDR2 FQNNGV.

The V gene is TRBV7-2, the J gene TRBJ2-4; D remains ambiguous. Trimming pared 1 base from V and 10 bases from J, leaving 17 bases between. CDR1 SGHTA and CDR2 FQGNSA come from the germline V gene. CDR3 length equals 15 residues. CDR3 bases: TGTGCCAGCAGCTTAGTTCAGGTCAGATCCATGATTCAGTACTTC. This translates into CASSLVQVRSMIQYF.

This clone was picked up one time. The V call is TRBV28, the J call TRBJ2-3, with 9 bases matching TRBD2. Looked up from germline, CDR1 is MDHEN and CDR2 is SYDVKM. The CDR3 is 16 residues long. Trimming at V came to 7 bases and at J to 2 bases, leaving 10 bases not matched to a gene. The CDR3 DNA reads TGTGCCAGCATACCCGGCGGGAGGGCCCTCACAGATACGCAGTATTTT. This codes for CASIPGGRALTDTQYF.

The V call is TRBV7-8, the J call TRBJ2-2; TRBD1 matches at 9 bases. Germline CDR1 SGHVS, CDR2 FQNEAQ. The length of the CDR3 is 15 residues. Losses at the gene ends were 11 bases for V and 0 bases for J; bases not matched to a gene: 7. The CDR3 protein is CAGSDRGANTGELFF. The CDR3 coding sequence is TGTGCCGGCTCGGACAGGGGCGCGAACACCGGGGAGCTGTTTTTT.

This clone was observed a few times. J is TRBJ1-5 and V is TRBV2; 7 bases match TRBD1. Germline loops: CDR1 SNHLY, CDR2 FYNNEI. The CDR3 is made up of 15 amino acids. The trim removed 3 bases at V and 4 bases at J, leaving 6 bases unmatched. Here the CDR3 DNA reads TGTGCCAGCAGTGACCAGGGGGGCGGAAATCAGCCCCAGCATTTT. It codes for CASSDQGGGNQPQHF.

The V gene is TRBV19, the J gene TRBJ1-4; tentative D call: TRBD1 (6 bases). This CDR3 spans 11 amino acids. Between the trimmed V and J ends, which lost 7 bases and 14 bases, there was a span of 14 bases. Germline CDR1 and CDR2: LNHDA and SQIVND (reference sequence). The CDR3 DNA sequence: TGTGCCAGTACGACCCAGGGACATCTGTTTTTT. It codes for CASTTQGHLFF.

Only one count was recorded for this clone. Germline and junction disagree at one end, which may indicate a read error. The chain joins TRBV10-3 to TRBJ1-1, with D unclear. This CDR3 contains 12 residues. Germline loops: CDR1 ENHRY, CDR2 SYGVKD. In DNA, the CDR3 is TGTGCCAGCAGTTACCAGAACACTGAAGCTTTCTTT. This codes for CASSYQNTEAFF.

The V gene is TRBV19, the J gene TRBJ2-2, with 10 bases that match TRBD1. The CDR3 extends over 16 amino acids. The germline gives CDR1 LNHDA, CDR2 SQIVND (reference sequence). V dropped 10 bases and J dropped 5; count of bases not matched to a gene: 13. CDR3 protein: CATYTAGTGVTGELFF. The CDR3 bases are TGTGCCACCTACACCGCCGGGACAGGGGTTACCGGGGAGCTGTTTTTT. Based on the CDR3 plus reference TRBV19 and TRBJ2-2, the full variable domain is DGGITQSPKYLFRKEGQNVTLSCEQNLNHDAMYWYRQDPGQGLRLIYYSQIVNDFQKGDIAEGYSVSREKKESFPLTVTSAQKNPTAFYLCATYTAGTGVTGELFFGEGSRLTVL.

The chain couples TRBV7-3 to TRBJ1-3, with 7 nucleotides matching TRBD1. The CDR3 has 15 residues. J lost 2 bases, V lost 2 bases, and 3 bases had no gene match. Germline V gene data show CDR1 as SGHTA and CDR2 as FQGTGA. CDR3 residues: CASSLRTGPGNTIYF. CDR3 nucleotide sequence: TGTGCCAGCAGCTTACGGACAGGTCCTGGAAACACCATATATTTT.

The gene calls are TRBV28 and TRBJ2-7, with 7 nucleotides matching TRBD2. The CDR3 contains 15 residues. V lost 6 bases and J lost 4; bases outside the gene matches: 12. CDR1 MDHEN and CDR2 SYDVKM come from the germline V gene. CDR3 region: CASRPSGGSRYEQYF. The CDR3, as DNA: TGTGCCAGCAGACCCAGTGGCGGGAGTCGATACGAGCAGTACTTC.

This clone appeared once. The J gene is TRBJ2-7, the V gene TRBV5-1, with D possibly matching TRBD2 (6 bases). V shed 2 bases and J shed 3 bases, with 18 bases lying between them. The CDR3 sequence is 16 residues long. Germline loops: CDR1 SGHRS, CDR2 YFSETQ. The CDR3 loop reads CASSFGGATRDYEQYF. The CDR3 region has the DNA TGCGCCAGCAGCTTTGGTGGGGCGACGCGGGACTACGAGCAGTACTTC.

V gene TRBV30 combines with J gene TRBJ1-1; no definite D call. The CDR3 has 11 amino acids. V was trimmed by 5 bases and J by 8 bases, leaving 12 bases between them. From germline, CDR1 is GTSNPN and CDR2 SVGIG (reference sequence). CDR3 region: CAWSDGSEAFF. The CDR3 region has the DNA TGTGCCTGGTCGGACGGATCAGAAGCTTTCTTT.

The CDR3 sequence: CASSSRTGANSPLHF. CDR3 coding DNA: TGTGCCAGCAGCTCCCGGACTGGTGCTAATTCACCCCTCCACTTT. The gene calls are TRBV13 and TRBJ1-6, with D hard to call. The V end lost 4 bases, the J end lost 6 bases, and 13 bases lay between the germline ends. Germline V lookup: CDR1 PRHDT, CDR2 FYEKMQ (reference sequence). The length of the CDR3 is 15 residues.

This chain joins TRBV25-1 and TRBJ2-1; a weak D match, TRBD2 (5 bases). Germline CDR1 is MGHDK and CDR2 is SYGVNS. Trimming pared 5 bases from V and 5 bases from J, leaving 13 bases between. The length of the CDR3 is 14 residues. The CDR3 DNA sequence: TGTGCCAGCAGTCTGAGGGAGTTAGACAATGAGCAGTTCTTC. Encoded protein: CASSLRELDNEQFF.

The chain is built from TRBV28 and TRBJ1-3; D call uncertain. V lost 9 bases to trimming and J lost 0 bases, with 9 bases between them. This CDR3 has 13 residues. CDR1 is MDHEN and CDR2 is SYDVKM in the germline V gene. The CDR3 nucleotides are TGTGCCAGTACAGTACACTCTGGAAACACCATATATTTT. Its translation: CASTVHSGNTIYF.